This record looks at one TCR beta chain sequence and its context. Profiling relied on immunoSEQ multiplex PCR, and the TCRdb table lists in-frame clones only, not all of them. Among some 120,000 clones, approximately 82% were seen once, and the ten largest hold roughly 7%. This record comes from a study of blood T cell repertoires in COVID-19. Study-level background: T cells, B-cell-depleted T cells, or PBMCs provided the cDNA or gDNA that served as material.

The TCR comes from a man in his 70s with active or convalescent COVID-19. Sequencing was carried out using peripheral blood.

The CDR3 is CASGFGRNEQFF. The CDR3 nucleotides read TGTGCTAGTGGTTTTGGGAGGAATGAGCAGTTCTTC. The V and J genes are TRBV12-5 and TRBJ2-1, with D maybe TRBD2 (6 bases). The CDR3 totals 12 residues. V lost 3 bases, J lost 7 bases, and 7 bases lay in between. The germline V gene has CDR1 LGHNT and CDR2 FRNRAP.